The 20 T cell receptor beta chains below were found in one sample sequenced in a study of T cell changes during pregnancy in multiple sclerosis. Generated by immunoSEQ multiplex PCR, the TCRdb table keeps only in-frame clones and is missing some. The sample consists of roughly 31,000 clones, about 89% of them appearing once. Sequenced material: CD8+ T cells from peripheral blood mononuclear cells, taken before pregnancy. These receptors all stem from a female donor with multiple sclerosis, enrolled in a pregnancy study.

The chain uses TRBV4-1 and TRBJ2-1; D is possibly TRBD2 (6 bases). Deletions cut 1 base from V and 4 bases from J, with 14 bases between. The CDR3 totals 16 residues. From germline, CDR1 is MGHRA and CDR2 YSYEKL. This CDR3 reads CASSQGGVAQYNEQFF. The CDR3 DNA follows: TGCGCCAGCAGCCAAGGGGGGGTAGCACAATACAATGAGCAGTTCTTC.

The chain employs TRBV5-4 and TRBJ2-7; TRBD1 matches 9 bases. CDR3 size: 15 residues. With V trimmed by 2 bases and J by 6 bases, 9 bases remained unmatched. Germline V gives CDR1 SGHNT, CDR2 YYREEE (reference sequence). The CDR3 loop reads CASSFPGQGILEQYF. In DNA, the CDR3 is TGTGCCAGCAGCTTCCCGGGACAGGGAATCCTCGAGCAGTACTTC.

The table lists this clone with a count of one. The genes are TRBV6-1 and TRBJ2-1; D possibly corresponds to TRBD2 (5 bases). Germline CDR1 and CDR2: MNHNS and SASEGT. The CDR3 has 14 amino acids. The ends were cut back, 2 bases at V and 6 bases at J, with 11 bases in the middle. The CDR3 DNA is TGTGCCAGCAGTGAACGGGGTGGCCTCAATGAGCAGTTCTTC. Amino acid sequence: CASSERGGLNEQFF.

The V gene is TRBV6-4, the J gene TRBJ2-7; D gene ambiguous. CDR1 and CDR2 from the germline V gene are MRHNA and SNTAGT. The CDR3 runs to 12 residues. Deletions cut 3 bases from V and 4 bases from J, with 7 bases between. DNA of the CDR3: TGTGCCAGCAGTGAGTCGAGGTACGAGCAGTACTTC. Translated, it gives CASSESRYEQYF.

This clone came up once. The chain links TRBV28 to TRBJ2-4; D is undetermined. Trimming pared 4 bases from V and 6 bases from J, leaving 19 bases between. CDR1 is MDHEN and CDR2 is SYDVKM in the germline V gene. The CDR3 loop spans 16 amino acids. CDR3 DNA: TGTGCCAGCAGTTCCTCCTTACCGGAGCCCCTAAACATTCAGTACTTC. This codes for CASSSSLPEPLNIQYF. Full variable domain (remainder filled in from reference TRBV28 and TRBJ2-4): DVKVTQSSRYLVKRTGEKVFLECVQDMDHENMFWYRQDPGLGLRLIYFSYDVKMKEKGDIPEGYSVSREKKERFSLILESASTNQTSMYLCASSSSLPEPLNIQYFGAGTRLSVL.

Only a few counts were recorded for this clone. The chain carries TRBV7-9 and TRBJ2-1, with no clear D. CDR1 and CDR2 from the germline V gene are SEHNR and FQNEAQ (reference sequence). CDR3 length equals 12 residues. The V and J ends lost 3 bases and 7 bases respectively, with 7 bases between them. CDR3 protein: CASSFSANEQFF. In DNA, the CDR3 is TGTGCCAGCAGCTTCTCAGCGAATGAGCAGTTCTTC.

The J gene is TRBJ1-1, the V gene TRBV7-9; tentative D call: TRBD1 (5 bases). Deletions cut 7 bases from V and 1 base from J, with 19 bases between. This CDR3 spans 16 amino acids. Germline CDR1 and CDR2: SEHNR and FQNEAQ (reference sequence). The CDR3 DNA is TGTGCCAGCACCTTCTACCCCCGACAGACGAACACTGAAGCTTTCTTT. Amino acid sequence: CASTFYPRQTNTEAFF.

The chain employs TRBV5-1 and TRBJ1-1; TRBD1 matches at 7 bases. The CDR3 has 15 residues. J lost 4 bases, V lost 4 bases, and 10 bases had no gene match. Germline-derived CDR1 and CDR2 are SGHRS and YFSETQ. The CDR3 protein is CASSNRGGWGTEAFF. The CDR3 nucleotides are TGCGCCAGCAGCAACAGGGGAGGTTGGGGCACTGAAGCTTTCTTT.

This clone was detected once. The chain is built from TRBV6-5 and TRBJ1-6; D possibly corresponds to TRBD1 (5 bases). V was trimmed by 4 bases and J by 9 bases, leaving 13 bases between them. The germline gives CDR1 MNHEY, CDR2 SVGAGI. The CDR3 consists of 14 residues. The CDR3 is CASSLGGESSPLHF. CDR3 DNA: TGTGCCAGCAGTTTGGGGGGGGAGAGTTCACCCCTCCACTTT.

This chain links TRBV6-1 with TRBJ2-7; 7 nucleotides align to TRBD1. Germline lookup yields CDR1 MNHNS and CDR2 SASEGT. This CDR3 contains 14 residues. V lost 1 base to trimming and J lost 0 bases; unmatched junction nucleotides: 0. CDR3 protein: CASSEGDSSYEQYF. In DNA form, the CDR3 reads TGTGCCAGCAGTGAAGGGGACAGCTCCTACGAGCAGTACTTC.

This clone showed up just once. DNA of the CDR3: TGTGCCAGCAGTTTTCAGGGGGGCGAGCAGTACTTC. Its protein product is CASSFQGGEQYF. V and J are TRBV27 and TRBJ2-7; TRBD1 is a possible D gene (7 bases). V was clipped by 3 bases and J by 6 bases, with 9 bases between them. The length of the CDR3 is 12 residues. CDR1 is MNHEY, CDR2 SMNVEV, per germline (reference sequence).

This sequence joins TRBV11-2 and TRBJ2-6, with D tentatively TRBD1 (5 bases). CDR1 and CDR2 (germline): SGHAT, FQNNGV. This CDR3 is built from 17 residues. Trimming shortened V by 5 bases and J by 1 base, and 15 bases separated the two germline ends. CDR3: CASSQGSPSSGANVLTF. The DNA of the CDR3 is TGTGCCAGCAGCCAGGGCTCGCCAAGTTCTGGGGCCAACGTCCTGACTTTC. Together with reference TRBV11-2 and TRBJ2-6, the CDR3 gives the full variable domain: EAGVAQSPRYKIIEKRQSVAFWCNPISGHATLYWYQQILGQGPKLLIQFQNNGVVDDSQLPKDRFSAERLKGVDSTLKIQPAKLEDSAVYLCASSQGSPSSGANVLTFGAGSRLTVL.

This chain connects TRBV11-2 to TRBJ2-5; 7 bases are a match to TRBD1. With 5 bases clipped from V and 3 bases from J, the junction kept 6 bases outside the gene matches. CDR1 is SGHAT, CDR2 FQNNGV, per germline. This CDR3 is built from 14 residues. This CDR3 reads CASSAAGTEETQYF. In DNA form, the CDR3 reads TGTGCCAGCAGCGCGGCTGGGACAGAAGAGACCCAGTACTTC.

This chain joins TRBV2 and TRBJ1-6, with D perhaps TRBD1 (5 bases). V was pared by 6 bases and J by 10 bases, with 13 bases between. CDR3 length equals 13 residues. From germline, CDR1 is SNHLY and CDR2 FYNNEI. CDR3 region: CASRRAGESPLHF. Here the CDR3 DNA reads TGTGCCAGCAGGCGGGCGGGGGAATCACCCCTCCACTTT.

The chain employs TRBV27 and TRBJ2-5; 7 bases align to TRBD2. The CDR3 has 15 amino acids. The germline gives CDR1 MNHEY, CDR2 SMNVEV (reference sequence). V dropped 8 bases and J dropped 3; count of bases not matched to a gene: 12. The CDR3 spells CASCADGGLEETQYF. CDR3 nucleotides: TGTGCCAGCTGCGCCGACGGGGGGTTAGAAGAGACCCAGTACTTC.

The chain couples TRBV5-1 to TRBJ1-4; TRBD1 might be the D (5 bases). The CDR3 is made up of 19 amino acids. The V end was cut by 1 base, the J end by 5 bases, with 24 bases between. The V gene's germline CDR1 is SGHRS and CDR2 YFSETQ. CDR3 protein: CASSLFPNEQVPINEKLFF. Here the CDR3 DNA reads TGCGCCAGCAGCTTGTTCCCCAACGAACAGGTTCCCATCAATGAAAAACTGTTTTTT.

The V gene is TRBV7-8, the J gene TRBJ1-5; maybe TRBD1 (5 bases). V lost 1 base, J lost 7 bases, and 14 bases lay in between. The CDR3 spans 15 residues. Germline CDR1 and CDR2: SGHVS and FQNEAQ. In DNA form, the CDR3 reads TGTGCCAGCAGCTTAGAGGCCGTAAGGGGCCAGCCCCAGCATTTT. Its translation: CASSLEAVRGQPQHF. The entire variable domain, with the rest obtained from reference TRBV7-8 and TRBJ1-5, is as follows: GAGVSQSPRYKVAKRGQDVALRCDPISGHVSLFWYQQALGQGPEFLTYFQNEAQLDKSGLPSDRFFAERPEGSVSTLKIQRTQQEDSAVYLCASSLEAVRGQPQHFGDGTRLSIL.

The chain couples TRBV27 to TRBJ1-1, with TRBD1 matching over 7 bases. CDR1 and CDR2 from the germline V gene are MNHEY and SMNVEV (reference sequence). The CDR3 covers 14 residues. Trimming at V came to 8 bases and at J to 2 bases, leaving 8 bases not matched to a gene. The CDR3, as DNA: TGTGCCAGCGGGTGGGGGACAGCAAACACTGAAGCTTTCTTT. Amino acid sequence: CASGWGTANTEAFF.

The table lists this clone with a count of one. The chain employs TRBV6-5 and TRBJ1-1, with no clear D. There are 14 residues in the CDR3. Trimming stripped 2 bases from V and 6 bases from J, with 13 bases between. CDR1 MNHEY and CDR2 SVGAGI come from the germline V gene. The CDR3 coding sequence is TGTGCCAGCAGTTACGCGGGGATTTGGGCTGAAGCTTTCTTT. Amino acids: CASSYAGIWAEAFF.

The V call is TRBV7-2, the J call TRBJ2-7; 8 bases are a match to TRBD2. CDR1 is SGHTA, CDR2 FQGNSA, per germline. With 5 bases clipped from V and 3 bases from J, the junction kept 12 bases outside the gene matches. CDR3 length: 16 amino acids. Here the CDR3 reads CASSPRAGDGGYEQYF. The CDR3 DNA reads TGTGCCAGCAGCCCCAGAGCGGGGGACGGAGGCTACGAGCAGTACTTC. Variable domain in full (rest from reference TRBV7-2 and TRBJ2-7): GAGVSQSPSNKVTEKGKDVELRCDPISGHTALYWYRQSLGQGLEFLIYFQGNSAPDKSGLPSDRFSAERTGGSVSTLTIQRTQQEDSAVYLCASSPRAGDGGYEQYFGPGTRLTVT.